The text below deals with one TCR beta chain. The data derive from a study of cytomegalovirus exposure and HLA in healthy donors. Trimming left V 0 bases short and J 1 base short, with 6 bases between. The CDR3 sequence is 14 residues long. In germline, CDR1 is MNHEY, CDR2 SVGAGI. Repertoires were generated with immunoSEQ multiplex PCR, while TCRdb's copy carries only in-frame clones and drops some. Here the sample spans a few hundred thousand clones, roughly 90% being singletons. Sequencing input: PBMCs. The chain joins TRBV6-5 to TRBJ1-2; D not certain. The clonotype was recovered from a woman younger than 30 in good health and CMV-seronegative. The CDR3 nucleotides are TGTGCCAGCAGTTACTCGACTAATAACTATGGCTACACCTTC. It codes for CASSYSTNNYGYTF.